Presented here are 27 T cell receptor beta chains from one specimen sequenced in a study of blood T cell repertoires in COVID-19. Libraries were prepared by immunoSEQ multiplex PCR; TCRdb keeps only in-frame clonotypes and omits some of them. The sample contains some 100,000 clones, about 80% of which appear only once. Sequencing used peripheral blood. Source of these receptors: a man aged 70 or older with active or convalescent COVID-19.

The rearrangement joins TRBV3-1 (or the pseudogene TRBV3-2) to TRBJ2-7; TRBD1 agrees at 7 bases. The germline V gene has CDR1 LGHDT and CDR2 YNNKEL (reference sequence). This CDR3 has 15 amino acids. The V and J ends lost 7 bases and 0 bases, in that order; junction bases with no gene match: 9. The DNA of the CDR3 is TGTGCCAGCAAGGAACGGGACAGCTTCTCCTACGAGCAGTACTTC. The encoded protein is CASKERDSFSYEQYF.

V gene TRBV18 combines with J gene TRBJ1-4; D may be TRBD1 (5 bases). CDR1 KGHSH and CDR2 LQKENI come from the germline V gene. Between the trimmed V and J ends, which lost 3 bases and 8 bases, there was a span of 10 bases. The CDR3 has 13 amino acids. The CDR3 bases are TGTGCCAGCTCACCCTCTGACAGAGAAAAACTGTTTTTT. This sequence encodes CASSPSDREKLFF.

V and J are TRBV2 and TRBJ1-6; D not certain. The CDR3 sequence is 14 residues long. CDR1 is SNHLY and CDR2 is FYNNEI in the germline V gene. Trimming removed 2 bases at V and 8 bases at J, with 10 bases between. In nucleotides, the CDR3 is TGTGCCAGCAGTGAAAGCAGACTCGATTCACCCCTCCACTTT. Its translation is CASSESRLDSPLHF. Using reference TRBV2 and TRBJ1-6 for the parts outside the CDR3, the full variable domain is EPEVTQTPSHQVTQMGQEVILRCVPISNHLYFYWYRQILGQKVEFLVSFYNNEISEKSEIFDDQFSVERPDGSNFTLKIRSTKLEDSAMYFCASSESRLDSPLHFGNGTRLTVT.

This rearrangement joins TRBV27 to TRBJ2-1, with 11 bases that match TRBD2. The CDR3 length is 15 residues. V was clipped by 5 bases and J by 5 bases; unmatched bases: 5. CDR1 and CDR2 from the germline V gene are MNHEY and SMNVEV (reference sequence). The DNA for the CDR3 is TGTGCCAGCAGTCCTGGGACTAGCGGCCACAATGAGCAGTTCTTC. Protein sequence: CASSPGTSGHNEQFF.

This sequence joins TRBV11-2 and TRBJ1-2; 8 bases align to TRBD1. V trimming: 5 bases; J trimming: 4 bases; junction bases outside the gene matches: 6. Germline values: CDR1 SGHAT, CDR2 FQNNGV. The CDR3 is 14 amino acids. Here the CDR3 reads CASSRQGAGYGYTF. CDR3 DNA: TGTGCCAGCAGCCGTCAGGGGGCCGGCTATGGCTACACCTTC.

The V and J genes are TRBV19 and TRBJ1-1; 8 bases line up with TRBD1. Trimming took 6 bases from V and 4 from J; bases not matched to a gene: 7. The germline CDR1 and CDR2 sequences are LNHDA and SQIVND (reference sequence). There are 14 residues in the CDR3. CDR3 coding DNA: TGTGCCAGTAGGATAACAGGGGGAGCCACTGAAGCTTTCTTT. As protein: CASRITGGATEAFF.

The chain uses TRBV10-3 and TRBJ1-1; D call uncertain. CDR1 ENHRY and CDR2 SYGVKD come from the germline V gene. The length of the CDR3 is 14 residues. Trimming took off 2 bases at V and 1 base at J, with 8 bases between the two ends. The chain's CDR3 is CAISERGTNTEAFF. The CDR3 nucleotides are TGTGCCATCAGTGAGCGGGGAACGAACACTGAAGCTTTCTTT.

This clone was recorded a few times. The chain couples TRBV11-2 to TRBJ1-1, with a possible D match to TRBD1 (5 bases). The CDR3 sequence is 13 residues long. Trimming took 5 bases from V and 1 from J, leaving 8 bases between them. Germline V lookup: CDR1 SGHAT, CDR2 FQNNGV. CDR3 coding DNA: TGTGCCAGCAGCCCGGGGGGGAACACTGAAGCTTTCTTT. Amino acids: CASSPGGNTEAFF.

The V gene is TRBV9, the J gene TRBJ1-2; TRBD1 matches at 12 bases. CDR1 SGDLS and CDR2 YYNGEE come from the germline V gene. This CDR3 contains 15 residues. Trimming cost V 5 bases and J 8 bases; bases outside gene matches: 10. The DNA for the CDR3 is TGTGCCAGCAGACTAACGGGACAGGGGGCTGGCGGCTACACCTTC. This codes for CASRLTGQGAGGYTF.

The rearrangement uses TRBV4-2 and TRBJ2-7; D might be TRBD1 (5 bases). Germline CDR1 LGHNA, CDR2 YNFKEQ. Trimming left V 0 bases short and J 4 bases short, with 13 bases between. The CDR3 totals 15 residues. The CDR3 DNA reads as TGTGCCAGCAGCCAAGATCCAGGGTTTGTTTACGAGCAGTACTTC. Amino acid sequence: CASSQDPGFVYEQYF.

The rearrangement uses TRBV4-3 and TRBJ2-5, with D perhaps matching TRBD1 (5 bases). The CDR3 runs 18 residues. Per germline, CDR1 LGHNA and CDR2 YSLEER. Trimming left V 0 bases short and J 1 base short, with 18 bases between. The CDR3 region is CASSQDTPPRATQETQYF. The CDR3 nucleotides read TGCGCCAGCAGCCAAGATACCCCTCCCAGGGCTACCCAAGAGACCCAGTACTTC.

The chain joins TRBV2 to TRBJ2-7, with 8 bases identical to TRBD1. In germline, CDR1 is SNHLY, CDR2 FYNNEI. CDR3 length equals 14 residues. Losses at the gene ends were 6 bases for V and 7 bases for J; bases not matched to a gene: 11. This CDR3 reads CASSRPGQGGEQYF. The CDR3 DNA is TGTGCCAGCAGCCGCCCCGGACAGGGTGGTGAGCAGTACTTC. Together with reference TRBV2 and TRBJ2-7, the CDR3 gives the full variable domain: EPEVTQTPSHQVTQMGQEVILRCVPISNHLYFYWYRQILGQKVEFLVSFYNNEISEKSEIFDDQFSVERPDGSNFTLKIRSTKLEDSAMYFCASSRPGQGGEQYFGPGTRLTVT.

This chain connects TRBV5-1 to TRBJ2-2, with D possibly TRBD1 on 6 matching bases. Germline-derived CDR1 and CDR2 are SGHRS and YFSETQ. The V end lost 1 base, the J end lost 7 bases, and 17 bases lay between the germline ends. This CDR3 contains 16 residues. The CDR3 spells CASSLNIRGRGGELFF. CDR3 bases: TGCGCCAGCAGCTTGAACATCAGGGGACGAGGCGGGGAGCTGTTTTTT.

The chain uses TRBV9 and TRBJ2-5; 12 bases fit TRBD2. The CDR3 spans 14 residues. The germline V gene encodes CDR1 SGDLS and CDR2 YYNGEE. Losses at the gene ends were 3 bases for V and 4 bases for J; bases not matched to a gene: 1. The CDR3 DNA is TGTGCCAGCAGCGAGGGACTAGCGGGAGAGACCCAGTACTTC. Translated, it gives CASSEGLAGETQYF.

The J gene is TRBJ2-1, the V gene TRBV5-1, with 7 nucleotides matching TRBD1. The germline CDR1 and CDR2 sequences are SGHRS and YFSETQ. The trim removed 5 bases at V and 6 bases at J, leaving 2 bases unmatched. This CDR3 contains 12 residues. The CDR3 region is CASRRQGNEQFF. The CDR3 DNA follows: TGCGCCAGCAGGAGACAGGGCAATGAGCAGTTCTTC.

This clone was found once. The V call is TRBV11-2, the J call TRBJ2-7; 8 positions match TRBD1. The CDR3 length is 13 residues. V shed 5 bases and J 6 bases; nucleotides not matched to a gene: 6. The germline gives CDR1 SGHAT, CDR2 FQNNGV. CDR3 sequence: CASSDRTGIEQYF. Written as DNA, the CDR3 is TGTGCCAGCAGCGACAGGACAGGGATCGAGCAGTACTTC.

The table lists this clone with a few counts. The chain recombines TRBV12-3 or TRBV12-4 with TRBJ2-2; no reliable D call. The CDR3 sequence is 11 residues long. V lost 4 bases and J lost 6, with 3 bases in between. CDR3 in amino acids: CASSSPGELFF. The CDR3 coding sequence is TGTGCCAGCAGTTCTCCCGGGGAGCTGTTTTTT.

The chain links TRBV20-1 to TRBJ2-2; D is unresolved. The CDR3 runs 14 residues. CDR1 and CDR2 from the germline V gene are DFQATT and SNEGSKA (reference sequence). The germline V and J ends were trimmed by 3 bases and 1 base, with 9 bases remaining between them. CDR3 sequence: CSASSRKNTGELFF. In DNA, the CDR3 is TGCAGTGCTAGTTCTAGGAAGAACACCGGGGAGCTGTTTTTT.

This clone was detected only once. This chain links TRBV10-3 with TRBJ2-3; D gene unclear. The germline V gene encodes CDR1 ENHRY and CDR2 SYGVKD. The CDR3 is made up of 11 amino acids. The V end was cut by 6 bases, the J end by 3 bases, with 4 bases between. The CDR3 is CAISPTDTQYF. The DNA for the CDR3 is TGTGCCATCAGCCCTACAGATACGCAGTATTTT.

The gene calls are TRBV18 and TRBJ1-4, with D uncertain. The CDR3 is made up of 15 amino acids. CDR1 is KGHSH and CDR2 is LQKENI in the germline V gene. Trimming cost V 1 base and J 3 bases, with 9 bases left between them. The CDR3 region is CASSPRGLANEKLFF. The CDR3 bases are TGTGCCAGCTCACCACGTGGGCTGGCTAATGAAAAACTGTTTTTT.

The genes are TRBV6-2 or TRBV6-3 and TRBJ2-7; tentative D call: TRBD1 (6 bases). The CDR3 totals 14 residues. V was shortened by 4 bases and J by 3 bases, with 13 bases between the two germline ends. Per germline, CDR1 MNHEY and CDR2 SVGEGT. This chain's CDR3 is CASSSPTGRYEQYF. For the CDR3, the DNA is TGTGCCAGCAGTTCCCCGACAGGTCGCTACGAGCAGTACTTC.

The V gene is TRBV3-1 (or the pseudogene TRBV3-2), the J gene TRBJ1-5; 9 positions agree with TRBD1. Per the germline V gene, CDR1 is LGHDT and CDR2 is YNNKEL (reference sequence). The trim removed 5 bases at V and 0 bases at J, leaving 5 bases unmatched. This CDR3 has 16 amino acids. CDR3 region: CASSAGTGISNQPQHF. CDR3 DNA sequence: TGTGCCAGCAGCGCCGGGACAGGGATTAGCAATCAGCCCCAGCATTTT.

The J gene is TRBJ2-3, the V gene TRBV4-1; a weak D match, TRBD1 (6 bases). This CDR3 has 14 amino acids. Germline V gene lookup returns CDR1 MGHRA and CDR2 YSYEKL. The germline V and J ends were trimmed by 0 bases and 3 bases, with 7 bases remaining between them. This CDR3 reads CASSQEGQTDTQYF. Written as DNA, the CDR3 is TGCGCCAGCAGCCAAGAAGGACAGACAGATACGCAGTATTTT.

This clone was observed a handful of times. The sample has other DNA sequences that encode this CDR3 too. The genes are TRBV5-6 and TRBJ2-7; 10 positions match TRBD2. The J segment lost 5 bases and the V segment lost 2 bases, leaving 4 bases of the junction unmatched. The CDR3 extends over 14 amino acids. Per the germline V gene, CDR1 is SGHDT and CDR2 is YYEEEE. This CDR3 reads CASSFPGLANEQYF. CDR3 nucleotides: TGTGCCAGCAGCTTCCCGGGACTAGCGAACGAGCAGTACTTC.

CDR3 region: CASSEGGAKETQYF. In DNA, the CDR3 is TGTGCCAGCAGCGAAGGCGGGGCAAAAGAGACCCAGTACTTC. The V gene is TRBV9, the J gene TRBJ2-5; possibly TRBD2 for D (6 bases). With 3 bases removed from V and 3 bases from J, the gap between germline ends came to 12 bases. CDR1 is SGDLS and CDR2 is YYNGEE in the germline V gene. The CDR3 is 14 amino acids.

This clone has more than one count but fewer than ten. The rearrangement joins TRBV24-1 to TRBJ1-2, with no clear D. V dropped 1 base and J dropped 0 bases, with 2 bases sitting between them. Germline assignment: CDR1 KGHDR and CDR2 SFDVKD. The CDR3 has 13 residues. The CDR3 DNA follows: TGTGCCACCAGTGATTTCTCTAACTATGGCTACACCTTC. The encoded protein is CATSDFSNYGYTF.

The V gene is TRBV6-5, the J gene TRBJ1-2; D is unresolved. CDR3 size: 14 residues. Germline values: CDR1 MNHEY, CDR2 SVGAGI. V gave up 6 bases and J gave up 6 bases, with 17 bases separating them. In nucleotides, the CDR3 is TGTGCCAGCAGCCTTTACCCCGGGCGGGATGGCTACACCTTC. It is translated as CASSLYPGRDGYTF.